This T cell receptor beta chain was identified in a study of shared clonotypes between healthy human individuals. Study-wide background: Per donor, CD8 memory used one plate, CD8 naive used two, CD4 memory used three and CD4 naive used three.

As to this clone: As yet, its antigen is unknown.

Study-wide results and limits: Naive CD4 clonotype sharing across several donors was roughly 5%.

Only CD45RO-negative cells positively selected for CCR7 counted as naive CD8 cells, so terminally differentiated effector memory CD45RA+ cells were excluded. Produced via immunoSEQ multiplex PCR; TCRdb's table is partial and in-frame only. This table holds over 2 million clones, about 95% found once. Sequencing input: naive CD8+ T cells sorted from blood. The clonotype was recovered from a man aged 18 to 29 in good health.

This chain's CDR3 is CASSIWDGTSGNTIYF. Here the CDR3 DNA reads TGTGCCAGTAGTATCTGGGACGGGACCTCTGGAAACACCATATATTTT. The chain combines TRBV19 with TRBJ1-3; possibly TRBD1 for D (5 bases). Trimming cost V 3 bases and J 0 bases, with 12 bases left between them. The CDR3 is 16 residues long. CDR1 and CDR2 from the germline V gene are LNHDA and SQIVND (reference sequence).